These 27 T cell receptor beta chains were sequenced from one sample in a study of Graves' ophthalmopathy and Graves' hyperthyroidism. RNA transcripts yielded amplified TCR beta CDR3 regions. HTBI primers served in a first-round RT-PCR, which a second-round multiplex PCR followed. Each CDR3 protein is one row after TCRdb ran MiXCR on the multiplex PCR reads. The sample holds some 160,000 distinct CDR3 sequences; 39% are singletons and the top ten take 8% to 9.5%. The sequenced sample was peripheral blood. The receptors stem from a man under 40 with Graves' ophthalmopathy.

The chain employs TRBV28 and TRBJ1-5; D is undetermined. Per the germline V gene, CDR1 is MDHEN and CDR2 is SYDVKM. The V end lost 1 base, the J end lost 6 bases, and 13 bases lay between the germline ends. This CDR3 has 15 amino acids. CDR3 amino acids: CASSLSGRKGQPQHF. CDR3 in DNA: TGTGCCAGCAGTTTATCAGGCCGAAAGGGTCAGCCCCAGCATTTT.

At least ten counts were recorded for this clonotype. The chain's CDR3 is CASQGQGEAGELFF. Written as DNA, the CDR3 is TGTGCCAGCCAGGGGCAGGGTGAGGCCGGGGAGCTGTTTTTT. This chain joins TRBV2 and TRBJ2-2; D may be TRBD1 (6 bases). V was shortened by 8 bases and J by 6 bases, with 16 bases between the two germline ends. Germline values: CDR1 SNHLY, CDR2 FYNNEI. The CDR3 runs 14 residues.

The gene calls are TRBV20-1 and TRBJ1-5; a weak D match, TRBD1 (5 bases). Looked up from germline, CDR1 is DFQATT and CDR2 is SNEGSKA (reference sequence). This CDR3 region has 16 residues. V gave up 0 bases and J gave up 9 bases, with 21 bases separating them. DNA of the CDR3: TGCAGTGCTAGAGATCCCTTGGGCGGGGCGGTGGGGCCCCAGCATTTT. Its protein is CSARDPLGGAVGPQHF.

CDR3 bases: TGCAGCGTTGAAGATCCGGCTAGCGGGTACGAGCAGTACTTC. Amino acid sequence: CSVEDPASGYEQYF. The V and J genes are TRBV29-1 and TRBJ2-7; 8 positions match TRBD2. Germline V gene sequence: CDR1 SQVTM, CDR2 ANQGSEA. The CDR3 is 14 amino acids. V was clipped by 0 bases and J by 4 bases; unmatched bases: 5.

This clonotype has more than one count but fewer than ten. The chain uses TRBV4-1 and TRBJ2-7; 9 positions agree with TRBD1. Germline V gene sequence: CDR1 MGHRA, CDR2 YSYEKL. This CDR3 contains 15 residues. The J segment lost 4 bases and the V segment lost 2 bases, leaving 6 bases of the junction unmatched. Here the CDR3 DNA reads TGCGCCAGCAGCCAAACAGGACAGGGGAGGTACGAGCAGTACTTC. It specifies CASSQTGQGRYEQYF.

The chain is built from TRBV6-1 and TRBJ2-7; the D call may be TRBD1 or TRBD2 (5 bases each). With 5 bases removed from V and 5 bases from J, the gap between germline ends came to 16 bases. Germline-derived CDR1 and CDR2 are MNHNS and SASEGT. This CDR3 comprises 14 residues. The CDR3 loop reads CASSRTGGYDEQYF. In DNA, the CDR3 is TGTGCCAGCAGTCGTACAGGAGGTTACGACGAGCAGTACTTC.

There are many counts of this clonotype. The V call is TRBV15, the J call TRBJ1-2, with 10 bases identical to TRBD1. The germline gives CDR1 LNHNV, CDR2 YYDKDF (reference sequence). The J segment lost 10 bases and the V segment lost 0 bases, leaving 8 bases of the junction unmatched. The CDR3 runs 15 residues. The CDR3 DNA is TGTGCCACCAGCAGAGACCCCGGGACAGGGGACTTCTACACCTTC. Its translation: CATSRDPGTGDFYTF.

This clonotype has ten or more counts. This rearrangement joins TRBV6-5 to TRBJ1-5; 8 bases map to TRBD1. Germline CDR1 and CDR2: MNHEY and SVGAGI. V shed 6 bases, J shed 2 bases, and the junction held 9 bases outside the gene matches. CDR3 length: 16 residues. Here the CDR3 DNA reads TGTGCCAGCAGCCCTGCCGGGACAGGACGCAATCAGCCCCAGCATTTT. Protein sequence: CASSPAGTGRNQPQHF.

The gene calls are TRBV29-1 and TRBJ2-5, with 9 positions matching TRBD1. The ends lost 6 bases at V and 5 bases at J; junction bases unmatched: 4. This CDR3 region has 12 residues. Germline CDR1 is SQVTM and CDR2 is ANQGSEA. CDR3 residues: CSVGDRAETQYF. The CDR3 DNA is TGCAGCGTGGGGGACAGGGCCGAGACCCAGTACTTC.

This clonotype was seen ten or more times. The J gene is TRBJ1-1, the V gene TRBV6-5; no clear D. The V and J ends lost 6 bases and 1 base respectively, with 15 bases between them. The CDR3 consists of 15 residues. Germline loops: CDR1 MNHEY, CDR2 SVGAGI. The CDR3: CASSPTVGPNTEAFF. In nucleotides, the CDR3 is TGTGCCAGCAGCCCAACAGTTGGACCGAACACTGAAGCTTTCTTT.

This clonotype was recorded at least ten times. The V call is TRBV6-5, the J call TRBJ1-2; 9 bases align to TRBD1. Trimming cost V 7 bases and J 7 bases; bases outside gene matches: 10. Germline V gene data show CDR1 as MNHEY and CDR2 as SVGAGI. This CDR3 has 14 residues. CDR3 bases: TGTGCCAGCACCGTAAACAGGGGGCAAGGTGGCTACACCTTC. Protein product: CASTVNRGQGGYTF.

This clonotype has at least ten counts. V and J are TRBV12-3 or TRBV12-4 and TRBJ1-1; perhaps TRBD1 as D (6 bases). The CDR3 covers 13 residues. V lost 6 bases and J 1 base, leaving 9 bases between the germline ends. The CDR3 DNA sequence: TGTGCCAGCAGCCTGACAGGGAACACTGAAGCTTTCTTT. Protein: CASSLTGNTEAFF.

This chain links TRBV24-1 with TRBJ1-2, with D possibly TRBD1 on 5 matching bases. V shed 4 bases and J shed 4 bases, with 12 bases lying between them. The CDR3 spans 14 residues. Germline V gene data show CDR1 as KGHDR and CDR2 as SFDVKD. The CDR3 protein is CATSDPDRLYGYTF. DNA for the CDR3: TGTGCCACCAGTGACCCCGACAGACTCTATGGCTACACCTTC.

V is TRBV27 and J is TRBJ1-6, with D perhaps TRBD1 (6 bases). The V and J ends lost 5 bases and 0 bases respectively, with 8 bases between them. CDR3 length equals 15 residues. Germline loops: CDR1 MNHEY, CDR2 SMNVEV (reference sequence). In DNA form, the CDR3 reads TGTGCCAGCAGTCGGACAGACTCCTATAATTCACCCCTCCACTTT. Translated: CASSRTDSYNSPLHF.

The sample holds many counts of this clonotype. This chain links TRBV28 with TRBJ2-7, with D unclear. The CDR3 spans 16 residues. Germline V gene lookup returns CDR1 MDHEN and CDR2 SYDVKM. V was cut by 1 base and J by 2 bases, with 15 bases left in between. The CDR3 sequence is CASSLSPMVATYEQYF. DNA for the CDR3: TGTGCCAGCAGTTTATCTCCAATGGTGGCTACCTACGAGCAGTACTTC.

CDR3 loop: CASSYGAGTQHF. The DNA of the CDR3 is TGTGCCAGCAGTTACGGTGCCGGGACCCAGCATTTT. The chain combines TRBV6-2 or TRBV6-3 with TRBJ1-5; D is ambiguous. This CDR3 contains 12 residues. Germline values: CDR1 MNHEY, CDR2 SVGEGT. Trimming shortened V by 2 bases and J by 11 bases, and 10 bases separated the two germline ends.

The genes are TRBV27 and TRBJ1-3; 10 bases map to TRBD1. This CDR3 comprises 15 residues. Germline V lookup: CDR1 MNHEY, CDR2 SMNVEV (reference sequence). Trimming removed 4 bases from V and 4 bases from J; junction bases left unmatched: 4. DNA of the CDR3: TGTGCCAGCAGTTCGGGGGACAGGGGAGGAAACACCATATATTTT. It yields the protein CASSSGDRGGNTIYF.

The chain couples TRBV20-1 to TRBJ1-6; 8 bases are a match to TRBD1. Germline V CDR1 and CDR2: DFQATT, SNEGSKA (reference sequence). The CDR3 is made up of 13 amino acids. The V and J ends lost 6 bases and 9 bases, in that order; junction bases with no gene match: 7. The CDR3 reads CSAEGQALSPLHF. Here the CDR3 DNA reads TGCAGTGCAGAGGGACAGGCGCTTTCACCCCTCCACTTT.

In its sample, this clonotype was seen a few times. The chain employs TRBV6-2 or TRBV6-3 and TRBJ2-5; possible D gene TRBD1, 5 bases. Germline V gene lookup returns CDR1 MNHEY and CDR2 SVGEGT. V was cut by 6 bases and J by 2 bases, with 16 bases left in between. This CDR3 has 15 amino acids. CDR3 sequence: CASRIPDRMQETQYF. DNA for the CDR3: TGTGCCAGCAGGATTCCCGACAGAATGCAAGAGACCCAGTACTTC.

This clonotype was seen ten or more times. The chain is built from TRBV28 and TRBJ2-2; 9 bases agree with TRBD1. V was pared by 6 bases and J by 7 bases, with 9 bases of the junction left unmatched. CDR1 MDHEN and CDR2 SYDVKM come from the germline V gene. There are 15 residues in the CDR3. In DNA, the CDR3 is TGTGCCAGCAGCCTGGGGACAGGGCAAGACGGGGAGCTGTTTTTT. Residues: CASSLGTGQDGELFF.

This clonotype was seen repeatedly, ten times or more. This sequence joins TRBV28 and TRBJ1-2; D uncertain. Trimming pared 8 bases from V and 6 bases from J, leaving 16 bases between. Germline-derived CDR1 and CDR2 are MDHEN and SYDVKM. The length of the CDR3 is 13 residues. The CDR3 DNA reads as TGTGCCAGCTATTCCGGACGAGTACATGGCTACACCTTC. This gives the protein CASYSGRVHGYTF.

This clonotype has ten or more counts. J is TRBJ2-7 and V is TRBV6-5, with 9 bases lining up with TRBD2. CDR3 length equals 15 residues. J was trimmed by 0 bases and V by 4 bases; bases with no gene match: 4. Germline V gene lookup returns CDR1 MNHEY and CDR2 SVGAGI. CDR3 residues: CASSWGLAGSYEQYF. CDR3 DNA: TGTGCCAGCAGTTGGGGACTAGCCGGCTCCTACGAGCAGTACTTC.

This clonotype occurred many times. This chain connects TRBV7-2 to TRBJ1-1; D is possibly TRBD1 (6 bases). This CDR3 is built from 12 residues. The germline V and J ends were trimmed by 4 bases and 7 bases, with 10 bases remaining between them. The germline V gene encodes CDR1 SGHTA and CDR2 FQGNSA. The chain's CDR3 is CASSYLDSEAFF. The CDR3 DNA reads as TGTGCCAGCAGCTACCTGGACAGTGAAGCTTTCTTT.

The V gene is TRBV24-1, the J gene TRBJ2-6; a possible D gene is TRBD1 (5 bases). CDR3 length equals 16 residues. Trimming left V 6 bases short and J 2 bases short, with 13 bases between. CDR1 and CDR2 (germline): KGHDR, SFDVKD. DNA of the CDR3: TGTGCCACCAGTTCTAGGACATCTCCTGGGGCCAACGTCCTGACTTTC. Its translation: CATSSRTSPGANVLTF.

This clonotype appeared a few times. The chain uses TRBV7-6 and TRBJ2-7, with 9 bases lining up with TRBD1. The V gene's germline CDR1 is SGHVS and CDR2 FNYEAQ. After removal of 5 bases from V and 4 bases from J, the junction contained 3 bases not matched to a gene. CDR3 length equals 13 residues. The CDR3 DNA sequence: TGTGCCAGCAGCCGAGGACAGGGGTACGAGCAGTACTTC. Amino acids: CASSRGQGYEQYF. Full variable domain (rest looked up from reference TRBV7-6 and TRBJ2-7): GAGVSQSPRYKVTKRGQDVALRCDPISGHVSLYWYRQALGQGPEFLTYFNYEAQQDKSGLPNDRFSAERPEGSISTLTIQRTEQRDSAMYRCASSRGQGYEQYFGPGTRLTVT.

In this sample, this clonotype turned up many times. The DNA of the CDR3 is TGTGCCAGCAGCCTTGCCCTGGGGAATTCACCCCTCCACTTT. Its translation is CASSLALGNSPLHF. The rearrangement uses TRBV7-8 and TRBJ1-6; D gene ambiguous. The germline V gene encodes CDR1 SGHVS and CDR2 FQNEAQ. Trimming took 5 bases from V and 7 from J, leaving 12 bases between them. The CDR3 covers 14 residues.

This clonotype was recorded many times. The chain joins TRBV12-3 or TRBV12-4 to TRBJ2-7, with 9 positions matching TRBD2. The CDR3 extends over 15 amino acids. The J segment lost 4 bases and the V segment lost 3 bases, leaving 7 bases of the junction unmatched. CDR3 protein: CASSFALAGRYEQYF. The CDR3 DNA reads as TGTGCCAGCAGTTTCGCGCTAGCGGGAAGGTACGAGCAGTACTTC.